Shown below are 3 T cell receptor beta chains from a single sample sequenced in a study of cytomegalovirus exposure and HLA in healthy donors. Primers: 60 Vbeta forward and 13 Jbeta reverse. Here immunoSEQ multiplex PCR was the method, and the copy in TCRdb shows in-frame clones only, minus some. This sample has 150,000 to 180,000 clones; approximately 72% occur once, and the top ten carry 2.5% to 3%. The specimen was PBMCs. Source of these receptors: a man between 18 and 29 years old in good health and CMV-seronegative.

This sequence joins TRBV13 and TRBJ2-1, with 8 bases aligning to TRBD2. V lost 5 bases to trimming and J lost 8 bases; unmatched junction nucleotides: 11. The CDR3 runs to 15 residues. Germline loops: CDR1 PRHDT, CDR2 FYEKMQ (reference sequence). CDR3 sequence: CASSLKGTSLYEQFF. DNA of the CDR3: TGTGCCAGCAGCCTAAAAGGGACTAGTCTATATGAGCAGTTCTTC.

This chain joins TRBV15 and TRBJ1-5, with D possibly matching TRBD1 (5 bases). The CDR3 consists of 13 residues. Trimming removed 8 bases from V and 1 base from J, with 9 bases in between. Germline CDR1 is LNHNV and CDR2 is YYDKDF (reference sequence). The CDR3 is CATRGISNQPQHF. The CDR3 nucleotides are TGTGCCACCCGGGGGATAAGCAATCAGCCCCAGCATTTT.

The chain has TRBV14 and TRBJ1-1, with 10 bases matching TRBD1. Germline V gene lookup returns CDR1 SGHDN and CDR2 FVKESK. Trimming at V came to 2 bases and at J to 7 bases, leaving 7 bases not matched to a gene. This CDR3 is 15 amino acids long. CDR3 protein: CASSQNFGTGDEAFF. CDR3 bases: TGTGCCAGCAGCCAAAACTTCGGGACAGGGGATGAAGCTTTCTTT.